Shown below are 2 T cell receptor beta chains from a single sample sequenced in a study of human T cells and chemical hapten exposure. MiXCR, run by TCRdb on the RACE reads, gives a single entry per CDR3 protein. Here the sample spans approximately 97,000 distinct CDR3 sequences, roughly 10% being singletons. Stated time point: patch test 2, 6 weeks after DPC sensitization. Regarding treatment: therapeutic diphenylcyclopropenone sensitization with weekly scalp DPC. The starting material was whole blood, obtained in connection with sensitization to the hapten diphenylcyclopropenone (DPC). The receptor set was obtained from a woman aged 40 to 55 with alopecia areata. Some clones in this sample may be carry-over from other donors' samples.

This clonotype occurred a few times. The J gene is TRBJ1-3, the V gene TRBV11-3; no clear D. The CDR3 contains 13 residues. Trimming took 1 base from V and 8 from J, leaving 9 bases between them. Germline V gives CDR1 SGHNT, CDR2 YENEEA. This CDR3 reads CASSLALSDTIYF. CDR3 sequence (DNA): TGTGCCAGCAGCTTAGCCTTGTCGGACACCATATATTTT.

The chain uses TRBV19 and TRBJ2-3, with 7 bases matching TRBD1. V trimming: 5 bases; J trimming: 4 bases; junction bases outside the gene matches: 12. The CDR3 spans 16 residues. Germline lookup yields CDR1 LNHDA and CDR2 SQIVND (reference sequence). The CDR3 loop is CASSRRGQNYPDTQYF. CDR3 coding DNA: TGTGCCAGTAGTCGTAGGGGACAGAACTACCCAGATACGCAGTATTTT.